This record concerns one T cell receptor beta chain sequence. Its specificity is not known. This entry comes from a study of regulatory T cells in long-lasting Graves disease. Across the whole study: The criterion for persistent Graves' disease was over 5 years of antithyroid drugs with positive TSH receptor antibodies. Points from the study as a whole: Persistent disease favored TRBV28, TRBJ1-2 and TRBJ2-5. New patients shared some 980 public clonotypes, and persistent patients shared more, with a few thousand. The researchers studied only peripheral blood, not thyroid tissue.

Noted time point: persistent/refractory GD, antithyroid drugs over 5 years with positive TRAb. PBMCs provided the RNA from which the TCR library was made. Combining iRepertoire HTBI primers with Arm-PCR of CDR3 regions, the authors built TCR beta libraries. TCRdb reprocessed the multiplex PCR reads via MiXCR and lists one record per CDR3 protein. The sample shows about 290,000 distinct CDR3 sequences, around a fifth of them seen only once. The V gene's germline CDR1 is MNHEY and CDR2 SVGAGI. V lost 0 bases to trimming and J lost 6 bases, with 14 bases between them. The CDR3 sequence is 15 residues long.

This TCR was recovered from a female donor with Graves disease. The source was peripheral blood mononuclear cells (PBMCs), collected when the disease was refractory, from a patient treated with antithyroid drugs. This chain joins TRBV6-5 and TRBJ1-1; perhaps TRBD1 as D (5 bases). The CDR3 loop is CASSYSIGVGAEAFF. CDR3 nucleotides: TGTGCCAGCAGTTACTCGATAGGGGTAGGCGCTGAAGCTTTCTTT.